This T cell receptor (beta chain) is from a study of shared clonotypes between healthy human individuals. Data came from immunoSEQ multiplex PCR; TCRdb stores just in-frame clones and leaves some out. The table has fewer than 500,000 clones, about 75% seen once. V lost 6 bases to trimming and J lost 2 bases, with 22 bases between them. This CDR3 is built from 17 residues. Germline CDR1 reads SGHDT; CDR2 reads YYEEEE. Broader study findings: Owing to a small donor count, the genetic and exposure-history diversity represented was limited.

A word on this clone: Its antigen is unidentified.

The sequence derives from a woman in her thirties or forties in good health. Some clones in this sample may be carry-over from other donors' samples. The chain joins TRBV5-6 to TRBJ2-3, with a possible D match to TRBD2 (5 bases). Sequencing was carried out using PBMCs. The CDR3 loop is CASNPLVSGRYTDTQYF. CDR3 coding DNA: TGTGCCAGCAACCCTCTAGTCAGTGGGAGATACACAGATACGCAGTATTTT.